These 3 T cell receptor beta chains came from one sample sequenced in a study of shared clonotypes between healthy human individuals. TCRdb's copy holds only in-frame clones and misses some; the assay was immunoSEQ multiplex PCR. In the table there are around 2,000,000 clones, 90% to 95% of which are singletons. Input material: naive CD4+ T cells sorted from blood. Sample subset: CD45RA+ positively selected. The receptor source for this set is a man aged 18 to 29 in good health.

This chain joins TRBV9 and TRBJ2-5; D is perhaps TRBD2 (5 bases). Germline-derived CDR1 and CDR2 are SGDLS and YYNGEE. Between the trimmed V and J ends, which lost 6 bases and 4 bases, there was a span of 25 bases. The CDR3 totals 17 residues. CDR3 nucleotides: TGTGCCAGCATTAGACGAGGGAGCCGGGCGGTCGGAGAGACCCAGTACTTC. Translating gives CASIRRGSRAVGETQYF.

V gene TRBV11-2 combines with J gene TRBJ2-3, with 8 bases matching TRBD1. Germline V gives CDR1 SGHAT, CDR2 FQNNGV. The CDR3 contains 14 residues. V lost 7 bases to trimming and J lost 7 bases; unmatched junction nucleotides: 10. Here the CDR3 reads CASTVGQGVYTQYF. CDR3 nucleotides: TGTGCCAGCACCGTCGGACAGGGTGTGTATACGCAGTATTTT.

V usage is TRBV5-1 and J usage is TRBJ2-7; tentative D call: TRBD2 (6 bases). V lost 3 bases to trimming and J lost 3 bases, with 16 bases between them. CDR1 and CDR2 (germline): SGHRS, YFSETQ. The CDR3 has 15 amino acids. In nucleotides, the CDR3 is TGCGCCAGCAGCTCAACGGGACTTCCCCTCTACGAGCAGTACTTC. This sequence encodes CASSSTGLPLYEQYF.